This T cell receptor (beta chain) came from a study of regulatory T cells in long-lasting Graves disease. Time point: persistent/refractory GD, antithyroid drugs over 5 years with positive TRAb. PBMC RNA was the source of the TCR library. Each patient gave 8.5 to 10 milliliters of EDTA-anticoagulated peripheral blood. General study findings and limits: Relative to newly diagnosed Graves' patients, persistent ones had lower TCR diversity. New patients shared more than 750 public clonotypes, fewer than the 2,500 to 3,500 shared by persistent patients. Segments TRBV28, TRBJ1-2 and TRBJ2-5 showed preferential usage in persistent disease.

The authors built TCR beta libraries using iRepertoire HTBI primers and Arm-PCR of CDR3 regions. TCRdb ran MiXCR on the multiplex PCR reads and lists one entry per CDR3 protein. Seen here are some 330,000 distinct CDR3 sequences, roughly 24% observed once, and the top ten hold around 30%. At least ten counts were recorded for this clonotype. Its antigen is still unknown. The CDR3 runs 14 residues. The V end was cut by 5 bases, the J end by 4 bases, with 12 bases between. This TCR was sampled from a woman aged 40 to 50 with Graves disease. V gene TRBV12-3 or TRBV12-4 combines with J gene TRBJ1-5; a possible D gene is TRBD1 (5 bases). This material consisted of peripheral blood mononuclear cells (PBMCs), taken when the disease was refractory, from a patient treated with antithyroid drugs. The CDR3 is CASSPTEGNQPQHF. CDR3 nucleotide sequence: TGTGCCAGCAGTCCTACGGAGGGGAATCAGCCCCAGCATTTT.